The T cell receptor beta chain described here comes from a study of shared clonotypes between healthy human individuals. CDR3 length: 15 residues. V shed 4 bases and J 9 bases; nucleotides not matched to a gene: 7. CDR1 and CDR2 (germline): MDHEN, SYDVKM. Profiled with immunoSEQ multiplex PCR; TCRdb holds only in-frame clones, not every one. The sample contains about 2.4 million clones, roughly 93% of which appear only once. The sample taken for sequencing was naive CD4+ T cells from PBMCs. Noted subset: CD45RA+ positively selected. The sequence was collected from a man aged 18 to 35 in good health. Some clones in this sample may be carry-over from other donors' samples. The chain is built from TRBV28 and TRBJ2-7; 15 nucleotides line up with TRBD2. The CDR3 DNA follows: TGTGCCAGCAGTTCCGGACTAGCGGGAGGGCCGGGGCAGTACTTC. Its translation is CASSSGLAGGPGQYF. Using reference TRBV28 and TRBJ2-7 for the parts outside the CDR3, the full variable domain is DVKVTQSSRYLVKRTGEKVFLECVQDMDHENMFWYRQDPGLGLRLIYFSYDVKMKEKGDIPEGYSVSREKKERFSLILESASTNQTSMYLCASSSGLAGGPGQYFGPGTRLTVT.